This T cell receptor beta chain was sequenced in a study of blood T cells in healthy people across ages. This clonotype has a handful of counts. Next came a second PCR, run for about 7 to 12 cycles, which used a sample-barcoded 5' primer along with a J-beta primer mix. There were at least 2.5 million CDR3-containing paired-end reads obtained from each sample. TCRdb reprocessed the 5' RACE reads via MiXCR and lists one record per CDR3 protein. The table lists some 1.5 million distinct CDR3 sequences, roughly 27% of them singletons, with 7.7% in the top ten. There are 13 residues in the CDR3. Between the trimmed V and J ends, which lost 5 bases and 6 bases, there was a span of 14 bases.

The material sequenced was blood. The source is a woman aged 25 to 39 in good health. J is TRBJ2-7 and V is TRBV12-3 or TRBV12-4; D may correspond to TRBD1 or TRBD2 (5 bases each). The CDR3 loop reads CASSPFSRGEQYF. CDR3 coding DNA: TGTGCCAGCAGTCCCTTTTCGAGGGGCGAGCAGTACTTC.